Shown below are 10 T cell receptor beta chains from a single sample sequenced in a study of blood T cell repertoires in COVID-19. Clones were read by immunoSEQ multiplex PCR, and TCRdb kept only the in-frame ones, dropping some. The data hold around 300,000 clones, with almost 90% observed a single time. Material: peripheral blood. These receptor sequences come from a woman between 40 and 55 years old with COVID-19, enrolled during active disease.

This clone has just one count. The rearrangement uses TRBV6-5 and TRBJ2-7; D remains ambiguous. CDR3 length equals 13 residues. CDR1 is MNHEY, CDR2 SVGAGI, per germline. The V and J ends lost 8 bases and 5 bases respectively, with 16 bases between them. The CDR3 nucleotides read TGTGCCAGCGCGGCTAGACCAATGAACGAGCAGTACTTC. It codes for CASAARPMNEQYF.

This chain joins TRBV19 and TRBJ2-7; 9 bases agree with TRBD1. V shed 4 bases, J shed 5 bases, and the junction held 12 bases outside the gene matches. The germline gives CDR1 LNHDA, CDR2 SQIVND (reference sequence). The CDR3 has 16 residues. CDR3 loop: CASSRPRTGASDEQYF. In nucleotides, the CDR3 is TGTGCCAGTAGTAGACCCCGGACAGGGGCGTCTGACGAGCAGTACTTC.

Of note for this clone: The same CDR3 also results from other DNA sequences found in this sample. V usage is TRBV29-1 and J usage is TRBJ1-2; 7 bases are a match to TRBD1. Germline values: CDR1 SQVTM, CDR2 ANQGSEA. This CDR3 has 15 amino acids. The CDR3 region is CSVALHEGGFNGYTF. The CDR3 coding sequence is TGCAGTGTCGCACTCCATGAAGGGGGCTTTAATGGCTACACCTTC.

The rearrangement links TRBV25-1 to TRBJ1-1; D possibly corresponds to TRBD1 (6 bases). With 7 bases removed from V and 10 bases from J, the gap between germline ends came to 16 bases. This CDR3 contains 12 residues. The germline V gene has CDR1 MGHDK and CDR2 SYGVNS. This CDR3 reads CASTKQGRGAFF. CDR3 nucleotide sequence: TGTGCCAGCACGAAGCAGGGGCGCGGAGCTTTCTTT.

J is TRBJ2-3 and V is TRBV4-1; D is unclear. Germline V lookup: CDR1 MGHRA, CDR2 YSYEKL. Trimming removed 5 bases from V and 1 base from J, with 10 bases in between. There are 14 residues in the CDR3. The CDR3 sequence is CASSFGWGTDTQYF. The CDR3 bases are TGCGCCAGCAGCTTCGGGTGGGGCACAGATACGCAGTATTTT.

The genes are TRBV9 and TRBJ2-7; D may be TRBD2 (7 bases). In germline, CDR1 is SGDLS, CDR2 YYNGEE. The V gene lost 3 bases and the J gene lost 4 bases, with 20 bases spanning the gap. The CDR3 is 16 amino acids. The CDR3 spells CASSEGEAGTSYEQYF. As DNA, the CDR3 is TGTGCCAGCAGCGAGGGGGAAGCGGGAACCTCTTACGAGCAGTACTTC.

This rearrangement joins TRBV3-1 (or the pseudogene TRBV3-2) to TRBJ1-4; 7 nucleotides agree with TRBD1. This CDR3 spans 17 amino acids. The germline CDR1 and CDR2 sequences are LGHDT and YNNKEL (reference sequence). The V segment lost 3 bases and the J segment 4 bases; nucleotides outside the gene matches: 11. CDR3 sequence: CASSHATGTALNEKLFF. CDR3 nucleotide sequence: TGTGCCAGCAGCCACGCGACAGGGACTGCACTTAATGAAAAACTGTTTTTT.

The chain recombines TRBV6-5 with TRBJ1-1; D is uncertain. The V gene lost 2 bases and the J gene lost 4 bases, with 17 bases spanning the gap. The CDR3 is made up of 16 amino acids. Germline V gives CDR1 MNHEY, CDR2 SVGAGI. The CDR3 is CASSYGMARLRTEAFF. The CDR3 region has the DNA TGTGCCAGCAGTTACGGTATGGCCCGACTACGCACTGAAGCTTTCTTT.

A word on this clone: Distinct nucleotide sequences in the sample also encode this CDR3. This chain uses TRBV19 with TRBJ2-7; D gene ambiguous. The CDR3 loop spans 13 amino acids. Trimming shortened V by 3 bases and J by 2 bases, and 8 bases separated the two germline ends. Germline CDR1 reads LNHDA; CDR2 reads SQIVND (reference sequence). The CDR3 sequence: CASSIAGTYEQYF. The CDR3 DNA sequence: TGTGCCAGTAGTATTGCAGGCACCTACGAGCAGTACTTC.

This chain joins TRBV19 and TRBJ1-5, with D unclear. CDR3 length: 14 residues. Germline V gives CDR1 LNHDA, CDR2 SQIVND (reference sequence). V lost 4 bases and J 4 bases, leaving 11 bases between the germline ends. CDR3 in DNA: TGTGCCAGTAGTACTCAGGCCAGTAATCAGCCCCAGCATTTT. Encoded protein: CASSTQASNQPQHF.